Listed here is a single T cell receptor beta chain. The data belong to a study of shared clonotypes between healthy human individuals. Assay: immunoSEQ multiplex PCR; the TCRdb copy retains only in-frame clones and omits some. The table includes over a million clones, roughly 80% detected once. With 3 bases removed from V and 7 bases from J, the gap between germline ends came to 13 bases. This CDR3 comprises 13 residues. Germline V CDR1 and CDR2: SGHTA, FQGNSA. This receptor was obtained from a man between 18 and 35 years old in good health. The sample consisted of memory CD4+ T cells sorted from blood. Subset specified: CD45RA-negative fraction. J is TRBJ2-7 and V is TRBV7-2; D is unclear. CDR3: CASSFANAREQYF. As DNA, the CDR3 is TGTGCCAGCAGCTTCGCTAACGCTAGAGAGCAGTACTTC.